The following is a T cell receptor beta chain sequence with its context. This receptor's antigen is unknown. There are no base qualities to consult, and no much larger clone falls within one base. This sample is part of a study of cytomegalovirus exposure and HLA in healthy donors listed by TCRdb under 2017. A note on the overall study: An earlier analysis of some 550 of the donors reported approximately 300 Gb of sequence data and around 110 million unique TCR beta sequences from about 180 million T cells. Every discovery cohort repertoire had been produced on one sequencing platform. A later analysis re-examined previously published TCR beta repertoires from more than 550 donors and added high-resolution HLA genotyping to investigate patterns of TCR occurrence. The later analysis used no new phenotypic data to find candidate immune exposures, relying instead on TCR beta sequences and their occurrence across donors. Across 398 genotyped donors of the cohort, an average of about 200,000 unique TCR beta nucleotide sequences per donor were sequenced, and roughly a sixth of those sequences were non-productive. The number of donors typed differed by locus, with roughly 620-630 for A, B, C, DRB1 and DQB1, 522 for DQA1, approximately 570 for DPA1, and roughly 450 for DPB1. Because of strong linkage in the cohort, four to six DR-DQ haplotypes were treated as single units for association and clustering. Using immunosequencing, the study profiled T cell repertoires from some 670 subjects and related those repertoires to cytomegalovirus serostatus. In addition to the first cohort of approximately 670 subjects, a separate validation cohort of approximately 130 different subjects was used. To predict cytomegalovirus infection status, the study brought together high-throughput TCR immunosequencing, statistical association of individual TCRs with disease status, and machine learning. Approximately 300 gigabases of sequencing data and 70 million to 100 million unique TCR sequences made up an early release that covered 500 to 650 HLA-typed donors. The study aimed to test whether cataloging public T cell receptors could reveal signatures of past pathogen exposure. To decide whether each TCR beta V gene segment behaved as functional or pseudogenic, an earlier analysis of 587 of the donors relied on high-throughput TCR beta sequencing. In a later genetic analysis, genome-wide SNP genotypes for about three fifths of the roughly 670 donors were used, and that subset was treated as a discovery cohort. Donor age, sex, ethnicity and CMV serostatus were compiled alongside the repertoire data. Class I and class II HLA loci were covered by the typing at four-digit resolution. Among the 398 genotyped donors, about 85% belonged to the genetic ancestry cluster associated with self-reported Caucasian donors.

The library was obtained by the immunoSEQ multiplex PCR assay. The multiplex PCR relied on a mix of 60 forward primers for TCR Vbeta segments and 13 reverse primers for TCR Jbeta segments. Amplification of the CDR3 region of rearranged TCR beta genes was performed with a multiplex PCR assay on genomic DNA. On the Illumina HiSeq System, the amplified TCR beta libraries were sequenced as 87-base-pair reads. As for how the authors treated the data: A later analysis tallied roughly 80 million unique TCR beta chains across the 666 repertoires, and about 10 million of those chains were shared by two or more donors. To remove PCR and sequencing errors, raw reads were error-corrected and collapsed into unique sequences using a nearest-neighbor algorithm that merged closely related sequences. V, D and J gene segments were assigned by aligning CDR3 sequences to IMGT reference sequences. For a sequence to be retained, at least a six-nucleotide match to both a V gene segment and a J gene segment was required. Rearrangements were called productive when the CDR3 lacked stop codons and stayed in frame with V and J; all others were non-productive. CDR3 was defined according to IMGT convention as the region running from the second conserved V-encoded cysteine to the conserved J-encoded phenylalanine. The earlier analysis of around 640 of the donors excluded sequences that lacked an unambiguous match to a single V gene segment. An earlier analysis of 450 to 650 of the donors called V segments functional above 56.7% productive rearrangements and segregating when the between-donor standard deviation exceeded 5%. A statistical classification framework was developed to diagnose cytomegalovirus status using the catalog of TCR beta chain sequences. In a later analysis, TCR nucleotide sequences were compared against IMGT/GENE-DB human TR gene sequences so that V and J genes could be assigned. The TCRdist pipeline was used in a later analysis to assign CDR3 sequences and most-parsimonious VDJ recombination scenarios. In a later analysis, every TCR beta chain was defined by the combination of its CDR3 amino acid sequence and its V-gene family, and reads without a unique V-gene family were dropped. As a way to deal with suspected cross-contamination and a sequencing artifact, a later analysis dropped 592 nucleotide sequences that were highly shared and had low generation probability. A later analysis calculated a clonal expansion index for each public chain from normalized within-repertoire ranks of inferred template counts. Generation probabilities in a later analysis came from a VDJ recombination model fitted to out-of-frame rearrangements, and those results were checked against IGoR. In a later analysis, hypergeometric tests were used to score TCR-TCR, TCR-HLA and TCR-CMV co-occurrence, with a repertoire-size bias correction applied to TCR pairs. A later analysis estimated false discovery rates by permuting HLA or CMV assignments 20 times. A later analysis grouped co-occurring TCRs with DBSCAN, adding TCRdist sequence similarity when clustering within HLA-allele-positive subsets. For co-occurrence clustering, repertoires with fewer than 30,000 or more than 120,000 public chains were excluded, along with roughly 5 repertoires with anomalous nucleotide sharing. TCRdb stores this immuneACCESS table with in-frame sequences only. Part of the clones is absent; in the studies checked, under half of the shortfall reflects unresolved V genes, and no reason is known for the rest. V and J calls and clone size are as listed in that table; D and trimming were resolved from the DNA. The sample table records approximately 74,000 clones; roughly 80% of these occur just once. The ten largest clonotypes hold about 3.2% of the sample.

General conclusions and limits of the study: In a later analysis, HLA-associated TCR beta chains were found to be more clonally expanded and to have lower generation probabilities than equally common non-associated chains. A further reported finding was that TCR beta sequences accurately predicted the HLA-A and HLA-B alleles for most subjects in the first cohort. The presence/absence analyses assumed that sequencing depth was roughly uniform across donors, and that assumption may not be true. The 87-base-pair reads could not distinguish some IMGT-functional V segments, including TRBV6-2 and TRBV6-3, so those segments were excluded. In both the original and validation cohorts, the classifier was reported to diagnose cytomegalovirus status with high specificity and sensitivity. When HLA alleles, especially DR and DQ, strongly co-occurred, attributing TCR associations to individual alleles was difficult. According to the authors, the approach could potentially be generalized to other disease states and immunological phenotypes. While some public TCRs were present in many individuals, most TCR sequences turned up only very rarely across donors. In the study, about 150 TCR beta chains were listed as associated with cytomegalovirus. According to a later genetic analysis, donors in an Asian-associated ancestry cluster had fewer N-insertions in productive TCRs than the approximately 710-donor mean. In an earlier analysis of more than 450 of the donors, most TCR beta V segments were observed in productive rearrangements about 87% or about 30% of the time, broadly matching IMGT annotations. A later analysis found that TCR association rates varied across HLA loci, with DRB1 alleles showing the most associated TCRs and HLA-C alleles the fewest. About 15 rarely observed V segments, including chromosome 9 orphons, were excluded from the earlier analysis of approximately 500 of the donors because counts were too low. In a later analysis, most CMV-associated TCR beta chains were found to appear HLA-restricted, with HLA associations seemingly driven largely by CMV exposure. An association between a missense DCLRE1C variant and V-gene and J-gene trimming of TCR beta chains was found in a later genetic analysis and replicated in an independent cohort. A few of the identified cytomegalovirus-associated TCR beta chains were confirmed in vitro to be specific for cytomegalovirus antigens. A group of highly shared sequence variants was considered likely to be a technical artifact of the sequencing pipeline. Correlated functional status among segregating V segments might be attributable to linkage disequilibrium, but an unknown experimental factor could not be ruled out. For the cohort, immune exposure information was limited to CMV serostatus. Because HLA typing was missing for some donors at each locus, association tests included only the typed subset. In this cohort, only TCR beta chains were sequenced, and detectable features were limited by the absence of alpha or paired-chain data. Specific HLA alleles were associated with 15,000 to 20,000 TCR beta sequences at a false discovery rate of 0.05 in a later analysis. According to a later analysis, parvovirus B19, influenza, CMV and Epstein-Barr virus appeared linked to several top co-occurrence clusters.

In the germline V gene, CDR1 corresponds to SGHAT and CDR2 to FQNNGV. The CDR3, cysteine through phenylalanine, is 15 amino acids long. The only DNA kept is the CDR3, 45 bases in frame from the first base. The cohort was made up of about 610 healthy bone marrow donors. At the time of sampling, every cohort member was nominally healthy, though immune exposures that went unrecorded were likely present. The donor was CMV seronegative and was included in the group of hundreds of seronegative cohort members. A peripheral blood sample was provided by each donor, and peripheral blood mononuclear cells were used for TCR beta sequencing. Genomic DNA extraction from the blood cell samples was performed with the Qiagen DNeasy Blood Extraction Kit.

The receptor was derived from a woman aged 30 to 39 in good health and CMV-seronegative. Recombination linked TRBV11-2 to TRBJ2-5; TRBD2 aligns with 8 central bases. The DNA end is a closer match to TRBJ2-7, so the J assignment may be wrong. What was sequenced was PBMCs. The nucleotide sequence is TGTGCCAGCAGCTTGCGACGGGGGGGCTCCTACGAGCAGTACTTC. It specifies CASSLRRGGSYEQYF.